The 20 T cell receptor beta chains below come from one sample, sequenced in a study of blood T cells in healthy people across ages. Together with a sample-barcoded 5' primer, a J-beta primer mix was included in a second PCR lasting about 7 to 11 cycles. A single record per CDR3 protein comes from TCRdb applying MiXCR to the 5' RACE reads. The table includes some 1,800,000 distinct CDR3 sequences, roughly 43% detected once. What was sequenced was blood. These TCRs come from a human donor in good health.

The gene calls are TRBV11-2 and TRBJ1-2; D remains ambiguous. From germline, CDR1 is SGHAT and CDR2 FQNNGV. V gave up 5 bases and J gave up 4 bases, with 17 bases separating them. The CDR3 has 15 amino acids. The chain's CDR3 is CASSPRAGGRYGYTF. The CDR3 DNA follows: TGTGCCAGCAGCCCCCGGGCAGGAGGACGCTATGGCTACACCTTC.

CDR3 residues: CSARRGESNQPQHF. The CDR3 DNA follows: TGCAGTGCCAGAAGAGGGGAAAGCAATCAGCCCCAGCATTTT. The chain uses TRBV20-1 and TRBJ1-5, with D possibly matching TRBD1 (5 bases). The CDR3 has 14 residues. V was clipped by 6 bases and J by 1 base, with 13 bases between them. Germline V CDR1 and CDR2: DFQATT, SNEGSKA (reference sequence).

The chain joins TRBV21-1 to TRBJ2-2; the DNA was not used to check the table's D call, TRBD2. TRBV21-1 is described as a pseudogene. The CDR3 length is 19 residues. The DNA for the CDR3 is TGTGCCAGCAGCAAAGCCCCCTTACTGACTAGCGGTAACACCGGGGAGCTGTTTTTT. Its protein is CASSKAPLLTSGNTGELFF.

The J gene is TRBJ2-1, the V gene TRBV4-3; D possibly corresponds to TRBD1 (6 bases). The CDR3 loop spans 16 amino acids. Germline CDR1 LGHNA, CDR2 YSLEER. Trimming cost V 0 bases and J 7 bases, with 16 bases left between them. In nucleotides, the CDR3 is TGCGCCAGCAGCCAAGATCAGGGGCAGGGGAGAAATGAGCAGTTCTTC. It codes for CASSQDQGQGRNEQFF.

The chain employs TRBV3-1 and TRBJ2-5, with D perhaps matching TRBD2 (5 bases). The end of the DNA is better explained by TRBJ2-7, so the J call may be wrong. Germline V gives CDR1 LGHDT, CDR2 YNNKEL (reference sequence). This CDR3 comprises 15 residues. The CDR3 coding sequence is TGTGCCAGCAGCCAAGGATGGACTTTGCCCTACGAGCAGTACTTC. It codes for CASSQGWTLPYEQYF.

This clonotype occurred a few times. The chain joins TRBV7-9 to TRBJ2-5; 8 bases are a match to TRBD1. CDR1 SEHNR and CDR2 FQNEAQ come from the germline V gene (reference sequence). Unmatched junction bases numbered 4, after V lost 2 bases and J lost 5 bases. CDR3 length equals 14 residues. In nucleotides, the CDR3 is TGTGCCAGCAGCTTACAGGGGGCTGATGAGACCCAGTACTTC. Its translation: CASSLQGADETQYF.

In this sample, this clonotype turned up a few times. The CDR3 coding sequence is TGTGCCAGCAGCTTGGGCCAGGGAACAGGGGTTGGCAAAAACATTCAGTACTTC. This sequence encodes CASSLGQGTGVGKNIQYF. This sequence joins TRBV5-6 and TRBJ2-4; 7 nucleotides match TRBD1. The V gene end was trimmed by 0 bases and the J gene end by 3 bases; junction bases not matched to a gene: 12. Germline values: CDR1 SGHDT, CDR2 YYEEEE. There are 18 residues in the CDR3.

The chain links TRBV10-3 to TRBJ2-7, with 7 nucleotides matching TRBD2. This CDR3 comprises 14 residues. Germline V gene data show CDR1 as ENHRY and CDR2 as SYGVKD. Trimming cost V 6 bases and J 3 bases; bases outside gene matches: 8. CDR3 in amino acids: CAISQRGRSYEQYF. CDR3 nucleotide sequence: TGTGCCATCAGCCAGCGGGGACGAAGCTACGAGCAGTACTTC.

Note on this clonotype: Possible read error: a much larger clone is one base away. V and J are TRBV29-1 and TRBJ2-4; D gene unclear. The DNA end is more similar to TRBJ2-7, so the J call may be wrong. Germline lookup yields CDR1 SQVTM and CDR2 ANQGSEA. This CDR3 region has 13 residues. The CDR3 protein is CSVRAENSYEQYF. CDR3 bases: TGCAGCGTAAGGGCGGAAAATTCCTACGAGCAGTACTTC.

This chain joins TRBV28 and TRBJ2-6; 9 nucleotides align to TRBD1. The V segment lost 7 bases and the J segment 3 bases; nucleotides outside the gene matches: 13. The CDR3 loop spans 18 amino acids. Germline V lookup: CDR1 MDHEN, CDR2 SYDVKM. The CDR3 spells CASKISGTGKVGANVLTF. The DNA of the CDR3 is TGTGCCAGCAAGATCTCCGGGACAGGGAAGGTTGGGGCCAACGTCCTGACTTTC.

The DNA for the CDR3 is TGCAGCGTTCCGGGACCCACTAACTATGGCTACACCTTC. This codes for CSVPGPTNYGYTF. The genes are TRBV29-1 and TRBJ1-2; maybe TRBD1 (5 bases). The CDR3 has 13 residues. V was cut by 5 bases and J by 0 bases, with 10 bases left in between. The germline V gene has CDR1 SQVTM and CDR2 ANQGSEA.

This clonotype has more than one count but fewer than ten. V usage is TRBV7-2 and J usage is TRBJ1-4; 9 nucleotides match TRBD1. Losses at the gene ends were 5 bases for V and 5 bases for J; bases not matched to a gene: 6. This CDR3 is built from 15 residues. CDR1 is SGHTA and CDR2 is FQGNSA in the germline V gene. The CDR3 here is CASSLPGQGNEKLFF. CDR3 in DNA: TGTGCCAGCAGCCTCCCGGGACAGGGAAATGAAAAACTGTTTTTT.

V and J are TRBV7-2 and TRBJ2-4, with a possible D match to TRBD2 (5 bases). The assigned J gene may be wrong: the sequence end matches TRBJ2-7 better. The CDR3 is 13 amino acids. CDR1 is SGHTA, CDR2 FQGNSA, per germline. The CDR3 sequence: CASSPQAGDEQYF. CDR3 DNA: TGTGCCAGCAGCCCCCAGGCGGGCGACGAGCAGTACTTC.

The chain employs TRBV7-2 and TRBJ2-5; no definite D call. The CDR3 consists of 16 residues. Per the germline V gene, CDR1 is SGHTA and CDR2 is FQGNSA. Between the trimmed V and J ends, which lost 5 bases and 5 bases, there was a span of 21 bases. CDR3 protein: CASSQRAIGLTETQYF. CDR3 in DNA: TGTGCCAGCAGCCAACGGGCGATAGGTCTCACTGAGACCCAGTACTTC. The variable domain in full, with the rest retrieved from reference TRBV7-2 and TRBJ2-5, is GAGVSQSPSNKVTEKGKDVELRCDPISGHTALYWYRQSLGQGLEFLIYFQGNSAPDKSGLPSDRFSAERTGGSVSTLTIQRTQQEDSAVYLCASSQRAIGLTETQYFGPGTRLLVL.

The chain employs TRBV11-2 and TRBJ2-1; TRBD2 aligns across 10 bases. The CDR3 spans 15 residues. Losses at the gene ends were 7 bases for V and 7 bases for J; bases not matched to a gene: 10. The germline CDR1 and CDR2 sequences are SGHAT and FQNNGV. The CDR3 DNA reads TGTGCCAGCAACCCAGCGGGGGGGCCGAGGAATGAGCAGTTCTTC. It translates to CASNPAGGPRNEQFF.

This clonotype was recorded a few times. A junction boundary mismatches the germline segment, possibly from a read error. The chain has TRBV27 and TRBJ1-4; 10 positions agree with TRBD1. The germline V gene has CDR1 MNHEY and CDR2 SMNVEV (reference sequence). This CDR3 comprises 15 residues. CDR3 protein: CASSKDRGPGEELFF. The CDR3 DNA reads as TGTGCCAGCAGTAAAGACAGGGGGCCTGGTGAAGAACTGTTTTTT.

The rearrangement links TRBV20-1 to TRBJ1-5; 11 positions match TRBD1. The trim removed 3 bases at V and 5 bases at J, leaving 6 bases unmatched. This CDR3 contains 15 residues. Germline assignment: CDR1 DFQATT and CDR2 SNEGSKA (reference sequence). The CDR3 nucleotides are TGCAGTGCTAGGGGGGGACAGGGGGTCGATCAGCCCCAGCATTTT. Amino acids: CSARGGQGVDQPQHF.

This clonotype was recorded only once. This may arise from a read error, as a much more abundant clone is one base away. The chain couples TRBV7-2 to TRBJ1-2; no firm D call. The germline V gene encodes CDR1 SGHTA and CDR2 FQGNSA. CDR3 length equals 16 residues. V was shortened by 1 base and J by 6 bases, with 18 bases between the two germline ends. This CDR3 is CASSLEVRKWSDGYTF. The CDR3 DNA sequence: TGTGCCAGCAGCTTAGAGGTTCGAAAATGGAGCGATGGCTACACCTTC.

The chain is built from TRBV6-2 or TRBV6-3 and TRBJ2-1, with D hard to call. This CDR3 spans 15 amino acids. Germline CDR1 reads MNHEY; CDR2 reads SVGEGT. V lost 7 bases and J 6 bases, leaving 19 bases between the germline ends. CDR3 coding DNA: TGTGCCAGCACCAAAGAGGAAACCCTCGGCAATGAGCAGTTCTTC. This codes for CASTKEETLGNEQFF.

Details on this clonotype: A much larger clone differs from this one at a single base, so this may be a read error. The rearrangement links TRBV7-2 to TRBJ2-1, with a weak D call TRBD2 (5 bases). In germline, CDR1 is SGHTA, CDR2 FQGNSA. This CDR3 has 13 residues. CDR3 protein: CANSLALYNEQFF. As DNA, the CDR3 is TGTGCCAACAGCTTAGCGCTTTACAATGAGCAGTTCTTC.